This note documents a single TCR beta chain sequence. This clonotype was picked up a small number of times. Which antigen it targets is not known. No much larger clonotype is one base removed from it; base qualities were not supplied. These data come from a study of identical twins (dated by TCRdb to 2015 to 2016). At the level of the whole study: To test whether fetal clonotypes persist, the study used deep sequencing on TCR alpha and beta repertoires from monozygotic twins, unrelated adults of various ages, and cord blood. To rule out contamination, replicate twin experiments were performed at different times with different library preparation protocols.

The germline V gene yields SGHVS for CDR1 and FQNEAQ for CDR2. V and J are truncated by 5 bases and 7 bases respectively, leaving an intervening sequence of 15 bases. The CDR3 contains 13 residues, cysteine and phenylalanine counted. The sequence is cut down to CDR3 DNA, 39 bases in frame from base 1. Every donor in the study was a healthy Caucasian. Three pairs of female monozygotic twins, all aged about 18 to 29 years, made up the twin cohort. Positive isolation kits from Invitrogen were used to isolate CD4+ and CD8+ T cell populations. Library creation used 5' RACE. The sample was run on an Illumina HiSeq 2000. Template switching added a universal primer binding site, and the final cDNA carried a unique molecular identifier that allowed TCR cDNA molecules to be counted accurately. Specific primers in the conserved constant-segment region were used to synthesize first-strand cDNA for the TCR alpha and beta chains. To control for contamination, each cDNA library was double barcoded with a SMART-Mk sample barcode plus Illumina barcodes. TruSeq adapter sequences and Illumina sample barcodes were added in two successive PCR steps. The Illumina HiSeq platform was used with custom primers to sequence TCR alpha and beta cDNA libraries. The authors' pipeline ran thus. Unique molecular identifiers were extracted from raw reads with MiGEC, and CDR3 positions were determined with MiXCR. Recombination models were inferred per individual with the repgenHMM and IGoR tools using an EM algorithm. The tcR package in R was used for shared clonotype analysis, with sharing normalized by the product of cloneset sizes. To study raw recombination without the effects of thymic and clonal selection, out-of-frame nonproductive sequences were analyzed. Using fastp at Q25 and MiXCR, TCRdb reprocessed the public reads and kept productive beta chains. One record per CDR3 amino acid sequence lists the most common genes and DNA. The V and J calls shown here were made by TCRdb, not taken from the authors' results. For this sample there are 200,000 to 250,000 distinct CDR3 sequences; roughly 7.5% appear just once. The ten largest clones represent under 6% of the sample.

Broader findings and caveats from the paper: Out-of-frame TCR alpha sequences shared between twins showed an excess of low generation-probability sequences compared with coincidental sharing between unrelated individuals. The excess sharing between twins in beta out-of-frame sequences was weaker because fewer shared sequences reduced the signal-to-noise ratio. Invariant T cells such as MAIT and iNKT could partly confound zero-insertion analyses, although diverse VJ usage argued against such confounding for most clonotypes. Recombination models systematically underestimated out-of-frame TCR alpha sharing in monozygotic twins but agreed with sharing between unrelated individuals. Abundant cord blood beta clonotypes carried fewer insertions; young adult naive repertoires showed a weaker similar trend, while memory repertoires showed none. Conclusions relied on cross-sectional statistical analysis, since the same donors could not be followed over many years.

The data were also submitted as part of a second study, on yellow fever vaccine responses in identical twins. The second paper further reports: The T cell response to vaccination in identical twins was reported by the authors to appear partly convergent and partly personalized. Focusing on identical twins, the study followed the T cell clones that responded to the vaccine, and did so with precision.

This receptor was obtained from a woman between 18 and 29 years old in good health. The sequencing sample was made of CD8+ T cells sorted from blood. The receptor chain draws on TRBV7-8 and TRBJ2-7; the D gene is perhaps TRBD1, from 6 matching bases. The CDR3 protein: CASSPPGQGEQYF. The base sequence is TGTGCCAGCAGCCCCCCAGGGCAGGGGGAGCAGTACTTC.